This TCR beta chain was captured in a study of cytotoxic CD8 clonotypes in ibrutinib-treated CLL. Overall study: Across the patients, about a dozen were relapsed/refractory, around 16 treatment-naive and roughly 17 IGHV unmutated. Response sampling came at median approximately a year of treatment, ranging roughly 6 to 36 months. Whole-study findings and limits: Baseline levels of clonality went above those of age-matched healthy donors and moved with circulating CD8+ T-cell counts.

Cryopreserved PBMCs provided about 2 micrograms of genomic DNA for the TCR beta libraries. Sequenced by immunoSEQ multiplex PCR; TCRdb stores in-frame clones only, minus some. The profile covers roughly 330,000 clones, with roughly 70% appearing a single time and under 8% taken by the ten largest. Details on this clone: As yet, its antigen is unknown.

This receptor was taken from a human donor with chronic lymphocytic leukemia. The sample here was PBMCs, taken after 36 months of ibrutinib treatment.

CDR3 residues: CATSRDMAPNSYNEQFF. DNA of the CDR3: TGTGCCACCAGCAGAGATATGGCACCGAATTCCTACAATGAGCAGTTCTTC. This chain connects TRBV15 to TRBJ2-1; D call uncertain. V was shortened by 0 bases and J by 1 base, with 13 bases between the two germline ends. The CDR3 has 17 residues. Germline CDR1 reads LNHNV; CDR2 reads YYDKDF (reference sequence).